This T cell receptor beta chain is from a study of identical twins. V lost 6 bases and J lost 4, with 14 bases in between. Germline values: CDR1 SGHKS, CDR2 YYEKEE (reference sequence). The CDR3 spans 13 residues. TCRdb analysed the 5' RACE reads with MiXCR anew, one entry per CDR3 protein. This table has some 320,000 distinct CDR3 sequences, about 12% appearing once. Points from the study as a whole: There were fewer insertions in abundant cord blood beta clonotypes, but memory repertoires showed no such pattern.

On this clonotype itself: Its antigen is undetermined. A much larger clone sits a single nucleotide away, making a read error possible.

These data were likewise used in another study, on yellow fever vaccine responses in identical twins.

The sequenced sample was CD8+ T cells sorted from blood. The chain carries TRBV5-5 and TRBJ2-7, with D possibly TRBD1 on 6 matching bases. This TCR was sampled from a young woman in good health. DNA for the CDR3: TGTGCCAGCACCTTCGACAGGAGTTACGAGCAGTACGTC. Protein sequence: CASTFDRSYEQYV.